The rows below give T cell receptor beta chains drawn from one sample of a study of T cell responses to AZD1222 COVID-19 vaccine. The table came from immunoSEQ multiplex PCR; TCRdb's copy has only in-frame clones and leaves some out. The top ten clones hold 2.4% of a sample with some 130,000 clones, more than 85% of them seen once. Sequencing was performed on peripheral blood, taken on day 0 of AZD1222 vaccination. These receptors all come from an adult in good health. Each CDR3 is given with its conserved first and last residue. D genes are given only for firm matches. Size is omitted from some rows. Given values are once, few, many or a class for expanded clones.

NA	TRBD1	TRBV4-1	TRBJ2-6	TGCGCCAGCAGCCACCCGGGACAGGGGAGGTCTGGGGCCAACGTCCTGACTTTC	CASSHPGQGRSGANVLTF
NA	NA	TRBV24-1	TRBJ1-2	TGTGCCACCAGTGACCCCGGGACTTACTCCGGCTACACCTTC	CATSDPGTYSGYTF
once	NA	TRBV5-5	TRBJ1-6	TGTGCCAGCAGCTCCCACGATTCACCCCTCCACTTT	CASSSHDSPLHF
few	NA	TRBV7-2	TRBJ2-1	TGTGCCGAAGGCCTCAGGGGCTCCTACAATGAGCAGTTCTTC	CAEGLRGSYNEQFF
NA	NA	TRBV5-6	TRBJ1-1	TGTGCCAGCAGCCCGGGAATCCGGCAGGGGAAAGCTGAAGCTTTCTTT	CASSPGIRQGKAEAFF
NA	TRBD2	TRBV5-1	TRBJ2-1	TGCGCCAGCAGCTTAGGACTAGCGGGAGTCAATGAGCAGTTCTTC	CASSLGLAGVNEQFF
NA	NA	TRBV10-3	TRBJ1-1	TGTGCCACCCGAAGAACCGGGACGGTTGGCACTGAAGCTTTCTTT	CATRRTGTVGTEAFF
few	TRBD1	TRBV28	TRBJ2-3	TGTGCCAGCAGTTCTCAGGGGGCCGGCACAGATACGCAGTATTTT	CASSSQGAGTDTQYF
NA	NA	TRBV6-2/TRBV6-3	TRBJ1-3	TGTGCCAGCAGTTCCCACGACACCTCTGGAAACACCATATATTTT	CASSSHDTSGNTIYF
NA	NA	TRBV6-5	TRBJ1-6	TGTGCCAGCAGTTACTCGAGGGACGGTGGAAATTCACCCCTCCACTTT	CASSYSRDGGNSPLHF
NA	NA	TRBV7-8	TRBJ2-1	TGTGCCAGCAGCACCCCTAGCAAATCCTACAATGAGCAGTTCTTC	CASSTPSKSYNEQFF
NA	TRBD2	TRBV3-1/TRBV3-2	TRBJ2-7	TGTGCCAGCAGTCGAGGCGGGAGAGGGCCCTACGAGCAGTACTTC	CASSRGGRGPYEQYF
NA	NA	TRBV5-1	TRBJ2-2	TGCGCCAGCCAGGCCGGGGGCGGGAAGTCCGGGGAGCTGTTTTTT	CASQAGGGKSGELFF
NA	NA	TRBV10-3	TRBJ1-2	TGTGCCATCACCGACAAGGGCACAGACTATGGCTACACCTTC	CAITDKGTDYGYTF
NA	NA	TRBV11-2	TRBJ1-3	TGTGCCAGCAGCTTTGGACGGAGCTCTGGAAACACCATATATTTT	CASSFGRSSGNTIYF
NA	NA	TRBV30	TRBJ1-5	TGTGCCGGCCCATGCATCCGGGCAGATAATCAGCCCCAGCATTTT	CAGPCIRADNQPQHF
NA	NA	TRBV5-1	TRBJ2-2	TGCGCCAGCAGCCCGAACAACAGAGCGAACACCGGGGAGCTGTTTTTT	CASSPNNRANTGELFF
NA	NA	TRBV21-1	TRBJ2-2	TGTGCCAGCAGCATTCGTTGCGGGAGAGCGAACACCGGGGAGCTGTTTTTT	CASSIRCGRANTGELFF
NA	NA	TRBV28	TRBJ1-2	TGTGCCAGCAGCCACGGGAGGGGGTACTATGGCTACACCTTC	CASSHGRGYYGYTF
NA	NA	TRBV19	TRBJ2-1	TGTGCCAGTAGTATAGTAGGGAATGAGCAGTTCTTC	CASSIVGNEQFF
NA	NA	TRBV5-4	TRBJ2-3	TGTGCCAGCAGCGGGGGGGCGGGGACAGATACGCAGTATTTT	CASSGGAGTDTQYF
NA	TRBD1	TRBV9	TRBJ2-7	TGTGCCAGCAGCGTAGAAACAGGGGGAAGTTACGAGCAGTACTTC	CASSVETGGSYEQYF
NA	TRBD1	TRBV24-1	TRBJ1-2	TGTGCCACCAGTGAGCCGGGACAGGGCTATGGCTACACCTTC	CATSEPGQGYGYTF
NA	NA	TRBV28	TRBJ2-5	TGTGCCAGCACTCAGGACTGGCGCGAGACCCAGTACTTC	CASTQDWRETQYF
NA	TRBD2	TRBV7-2	TRBJ2-3	TGTGCCAGCAGCTTAGTGAGACTAGCGGGAGTCCCAGATACGCAGTATTTT	CASSLVRLAGVPDTQYF
NA	NA	TRBV27	TRBJ2-2	NA	CASSTSGGRNTGELFF
NA	NA	TRBV30	TRBJ2-3	TGTGCCTGGAGTGGGGACGGCACAGATACGCAGTATTTT	CAWSGDGTDTQYF
NA	TRBD2	TRBV15	TRBJ2-1	TGTGCCACCAGCAGAGAGGGACTAGCGGGTGGAAATGAGCAGTTCTTC	CATSREGLAGGNEQFF
once	TRBD2	TRBV5-1	TRBJ2-1	TGCGCCAGCAGCCTGGTCCCGCGGGAGGGCCGCTACAATGAGCAGTTCTTC	CASSLVPREGRYNEQFF
NA	NA	TRBV30	TRBJ1-6	TGTGCCTGGAGTGTCCCGAATCTAGGGGATTCACCCCTCCACTTT	CAWSVPNLGDSPLHF
NA	TRBD2	TRBV5-3	TRBJ2-5	TGTGCCAGAAGCTTCCCTAGCGGGAGGGCCGGTTGGGAGACCCAGTACTTC	CARSFPSGRAGWETQYF
few	TRBD2	TRBV9	TRBJ2-3	TGTGCCAGCAGCTTGGGGGGGGAAGATACGCAGTATTTT	CASSLGGEDTQYF
NA	TRBD1	TRBV27	TRBJ1-4	TGTGCCAGCAGTTTCCTTGGACAGGGCGAGAGGGAAAAACTGTTTTTT	CASSFLGQGEREKLFF
NA	TRBD1	TRBV10-3	TRBJ2-2	TGTGCCATCAGTGAGCCCGCCGGGACAGGGACCGGGGAGCTGTTTTTT	CAISEPAGTGTGELFF
NA	NA	TRBV28	TRBJ1-2	TGTGCCAGCAGTTTATTAGGTCGCTATGGCTACACCTTC	CASSLLGRYGYTF
NA	TRBD1	TRBV19	TRBJ1-2	TGTGCCAGTACCATCAGGGGGGTTAACTATGGCTACACCTTC	CASTIRGVNYGYTF
NA	NA	TRBV29-1	TRBJ1-1	TGCAGCGTTTCGGCGAACACTGAAGCTTTCTTT	CSVSANTEAFF
once	NA	TRBV27	TRBJ2-1	TGTGCCAGCAGTCCCCTCCCGCCATCTAGCGATCTGTTCTTC	CASSPLPPSSDLFF
NA	NA	TRBV12-3/TRBV12-4	TRBJ2-1	TGTGCCAGCACCCCGACAGACAATGAGCAGTTCTTC	CASTPTDNEQFF
NA	NA	TRBV5-5	TRBJ1-5	TGTGCCAGCAGCTTGACAGGGTACAGCCAGCCCCAGCATTTT	CASSLTGYSQPQHF
NA	NA	TRBV19	TRBJ1-5	TGTGCCAGTAGTATCCTGGACCCCCTAAATCAGCCCCAGCATTTT	CASSILDPLNQPQHF